A selection of T cell receptor beta chains follows, all from one sample in a study of PD-1 blockade in mismatch repair-deficient tumors. Some clones are missing from TCRdb's copy, which holds only in-frame ones; the method was immunoSEQ multiplex PCR. The sample shows about 84,000 clones, roughly 80% of them seen only once. Material: peripheral blood, obtained 12 weeks after starting pembrolizumab. Receptors originate from an adult with mismatch repair-deficient cancer. CDR3s include the opening cysteine and the closing phenylalanine or tryptophan. The D gene is left open where the match is weak. Clone size is stated in some rows and not others, as once, few, many or a class when expanded.

j_gene,d_gene,v_gene,len,abundance,CDR3nt,CDR3aa
TRBJ2-2,NA,TRBV9,13,NA,TGTGCCAGCAGCGGAAGGGTTGATGGGGAGCTGTTTTTT,CASSGRVDGELFF
TRBJ1-2,NA,TRBV19,16,NA,TGTGCCAGCCATACCTCCAACGTCCCGGGCGAATATGGCTACACCTTC,CASHTSNVPGEYGYTF
TRBJ1-1,NA,TRBV14,15,NA,TGTGCCAGCAGCCAAGGTGGAGGGGTGAACACTGAAGCTTTCTTT,CASSQGGGVNTEAFF
TRBJ1-2,TRBD1,TRBV6-5,15,many,TGTGCCAGCAGTTTTACAGGGGCGACGAACTATGGCTACACCTTC,CASSFTGATNYGYTF
TRBJ2-7,TRBD2,TRBV5-8,14,NA,TGTGCCAGCAGCCGGACTAGCGGGACTTACGAGCAGTACTTC,CASSRTSGTYEQYF
TRBJ1-1,NA,TRBV2,11,NA,TGTGCCAGCAGGCCGGCAGCCAAAGCTTTCTTT,CASRPAAKAFF
TRBJ1-3,NA,TRBV9,18,NA,TGTGCCAGCAGCGTAGAGCCTCGGGCAGGCTACTCTGGAAACACCATATATTTT,CASSVEPRAGYSGNTIYF
TRBJ2-2,TRBD2,TRBV4-1,16,NA,TGCGCCAGCAGCCCGCTGACTAGCGCTCGCACCGGGGAGCTGTTTTTT,CASSPLTSARTGELFF
TRBJ2-2,TRBD2,TRBV7-3,17,NA,TGTGCCAGCAGCTTAACCCTGACTAGCGGGAGTGCCGGGGAGCTGTTTTTT,CASSLTLTSGSAGELFF
TRBJ1-2,NA,TRBV4-2,15,few,TGTGCCAGCAGCCCCACCAGGGGACTTAACTATGGCTACACCTTC,CASSPTRGLNYGYTF
TRBJ2-2,TRBD2,TRBV25-1,15,NA,TGTGCCAGCACGGGATGGACTAGCGACACCGGGGAGCTGTTTTTT,CASTGWTSDTGELFF
TRBJ2-1,TRBD1,TRBV25-1,13,NA,TGTGCCAGCAAAAGGCAGGGGGACAATGAGCAGTTCTTC,CASKRQGDNEQFF
TRBJ2-4,NA,TRBV15,15,NA,TGTGCCACCAGCAGAGACAGGGGAACCAAAAACATTCAGTACTTC,CATSRDRGTKNIQYF
TRBJ2-1,NA,TRBV6-1,14,NA,TGTGCCAGCACCAGCATGAGCTCCTACAATGAGCAGTTCTTC,CASTSMSSYNEQFF
TRBJ1-1,NA,TRBV7-8,15,once,TGTGCCAGCAGCTTAACGGGGGGACTGAACACTGAAGCTTTCTTT,CASSLTGGLNTEAFF
TRBJ2-2,TRBD2,TRBV5-1,16,once,TGCGCCAGCAGCCAGGGACTAGCGGGAGAAGTCGGGGAGCTGTTTTTT,CASSQGLAGEVGELFF
TRBJ2-3,TRBD2,TRBV7-3,17,NA,TGTGCCAGCAGCTTTTCCTCTTTGGGGGGGAGGCCCGATACGCAGTATTTT,CASSFSSLGGRPDTQYF
TRBJ1-3,NA,TRBV19,14,NA,TGTGCCAGTAGTACTGCGGGGGCAGGAAACACCATATATTTT,CASSTAGAGNTIYF
TRBJ1-4,NA,TRBV30,16,NA,TGTGCCTGGAGTGTACCAGTTGGCAACAGTAATGAAAAACTGTTTTTT,CAWSVPVGNSNEKLFF
TRBJ2-3,NA,TRBV7-3,16,few,TGTGCCAGCAGCGTTTCTGGGGGATCCAGGACAGATACGCAGTATTTT,CASSVSGGSRTDTQYF
TRBJ1-1,TRBD1,TRBV6-5,13,NA,TGTGCCAGCAGTCTCGACAGGGGGGTTGAAGCTTTCTTT,CASSLDRGVEAFF
TRBJ2-5,NA,TRBV2,13,NA,TGTGCCAGCAGGGCTCGGAGACAAGAGACCCAGTACTTC,CASRARRQETQYF
TRBJ2-7,TRBD2,TRBV4-1,15,NA,TGCGCCAGCAGCCATTTGGGACTAGCGGGACAGGAGCAGTACTTC,CASSHLGLAGQEQYF
TRBJ2-5,NA,TRBV18,11,NA,TGTGCCAGCTCACCAGAGGCGTACCAGTACTTC,CASSPEAYQYF